The 14 T cell receptor beta chains presented below share a single source sample, sequenced in a study of blood T cell repertoires in COVID-19. Sequenced by immunoSEQ multiplex PCR; TCRdb stores in-frame clones only, minus some. The sample shows about 260,000 clones, about 90% of them seen only once. Sequences were obtained from peripheral blood. Source of these receptors: a middle-aged woman who had recovered from COVID-19.

The J gene is TRBJ2-7, the V gene TRBV19; D gene ambiguous. Trimming shortened V by 4 bases and J by 2 bases, and 9 bases separated the two germline ends. The CDR3 runs 13 residues. The germline CDR1 and CDR2 sequences are LNHDA and SQIVND (reference sequence). The CDR3: CASSTRRAYEQYF. The DNA for the CDR3 is TGTGCCAGTAGTACCCGACGGGCCTACGAGCAGTACTTC.

The rearrangement links TRBV9 to TRBJ2-5, with 8 positions matching TRBD2. CDR1 and CDR2 from the germline V gene are SGDLS and YYNGEE. V trimming: 1 base; J trimming: 3 bases; junction bases outside the gene matches: 5. This CDR3 contains 15 residues. CDR3 residues: CASSVFGSGEETQYF. The CDR3, as DNA: TGTGCCAGCAGCGTATTCGGTAGCGGGGAAGAGACCCAGTACTTC.

The chain recombines TRBV5-4 with TRBJ2-5, with 8 bases lining up with TRBD2. The CDR3 loop spans 15 amino acids. V was clipped by 0 bases and J by 7 bases; unmatched bases: 8. Germline V lookup: CDR1 SGHNT, CDR2 YYREEE (reference sequence). Written as DNA, the CDR3 is TGTGCCAGCAGCTTGGACGGGGGGGCCCTGAGGACCCAGTACTTC. This gives the protein CASSLDGGALRTQYF. The variable domain in full, with the rest retrieved from reference TRBV5-4 and TRBJ2-5, is ETGVTQSPTHLIKTRGQQVTLRCSSQSGHNTVSWYQQALGQGPQFIFQYYREEENGRGNFPPRFSGLQFPNYSSELNVNALELDDSALYLCASSLDGGALRTQYFGPGTRLLVL.

The J gene is TRBJ1-2, the V gene TRBV5-4, with 10 bases identical to TRBD1. The germline gives CDR1 SGHNT, CDR2 YYREEE (reference sequence). CDR3 length: 15 residues. The trim removed 4 bases at V and 2 bases at J, leaving 5 bases unmatched. The CDR3 DNA reads as TGTGCCAGCAGCGCCCGGGACAGGGGAAACTATGGCTACACCTTC. This translates into CASSARDRGNYGYTF.

The J gene is TRBJ1-2, the V gene TRBV19; a possible D gene is TRBD1 (5 bases). The ends were cut back, 1 base at V and 7 bases at J, with 16 bases in the middle. The CDR3 sequence is 15 residues long. Germline values: CDR1 LNHDA, CDR2 SQIVND (reference sequence). As DNA, the CDR3 is TGTGCCAGTAGTATAGTAAACTTAGGGGCGGCTGGCTACACCTTC. Its protein is CASSIVNLGAAGYTF.

The CDR3 loop reads CASSLGDRGYEQYF. The CDR3 coding sequence is TGTGCCAGCAGCTTAGGGGACAGGGGGTACGAGCAGTACTTC. The rearrangement joins TRBV7-6 to TRBJ2-7; TRBD1 aligns across 11 bases. The V and J ends lost 1 base and 4 bases, in that order; junction bases with no gene match: 0. Per germline, CDR1 SGHVS and CDR2 FNYEAQ. The length of the CDR3 is 14 residues. The variable domain in full, completed from reference TRBV7-6 and TRBJ2-7, reads GAGVSQSPRYKVTKRGQDVALRCDPISGHVSLYWYRQALGQGPEFLTYFNYEAQQDKSGLPNDRFSAERPEGSISTLTIQRTEQRDSAMYRCASSLGDRGYEQYFGPGTRLTVT.

The V and J genes are TRBV5-1 and TRBJ1-4; 10 nucleotides match TRBD1. The V and J ends lost 1 base and 7 bases, in that order; junction bases with no gene match: 4. CDR3 length equals 15 residues. Germline V CDR1 and CDR2: SGHRS, YFSETQ. The CDR3 loop reads CASSLSGQGGEKLFF. CDR3 DNA: TGCGCCAGCAGCTTGAGTGGACAGGGGGGTGAAAAACTGTTTTTT.

This sequence joins TRBV6-5 and TRBJ1-2, with D uncertain. Trimming stripped 6 bases from V and 4 bases from J, with 9 bases between. This CDR3 spans 12 amino acids. From germline, CDR1 is MNHEY and CDR2 SVGAGI. CDR3 coding DNA: TGTGCCAGCAGCCCCGGGGTCTATGGCTACACCTTC. It translates to CASSPGVYGYTF.

This chain joins TRBV11-2 and TRBJ2-5; the match to TRBD2 covers 9 bases. The CDR3 totals 18 residues. The germline CDR1 and CDR2 sequences are SGHAT and FQNNGV. V was pared by 0 bases and J by 5 bases, with 13 bases of the junction left unmatched. CDR3 in DNA: TGTGCCAGCAGCTTAGATTGGGTTAGCGGGGGCCTCGCTGAGACCCAGTACTTC. It translates to CASSLDWVSGGLAETQYF.

The rearrangement uses TRBV9 and TRBJ1-1, with D maybe TRBD1 (6 bases). V lost 2 bases and J lost 4, with 18 bases in between. Germline loops: CDR1 SGDLS, CDR2 YYNGEE. The CDR3 is made up of 16 amino acids. CDR3 loop: CASSVIGDIRGTEAFF. The CDR3 DNA reads as TGTGCCAGCAGCGTTATTGGGGATATCAGGGGCACTGAAGCTTTCTTT. The entire variable domain, with the rest obtained from reference TRBV9 and TRBJ1-1, is as follows: DSGVTQTPKHLITATGQRVTLRCSPRSGDLSVYWYQQSLDQGLQFLIQYYNGEERAKGNILERFSAQQFPDLHSELNLSSLELGDSALYFCASSVIGDIRGTEAFFGQGTRLTVV.

The chain employs TRBV10-3 and TRBJ2-7, with 8 bases that match TRBD1. V lost 6 bases and J lost 5; bases outside the gene matches: 6. This CDR3 is 13 amino acids long. CDR1 is ENHRY and CDR2 is SYGVKD in the germline V gene. CDR3 bases: TGTGCCATCAGGGGACAGGATGGCGACGAGCAGTACTTC. This gives the protein CAIRGQDGDEQYF.

The chain uses TRBV6-2 or TRBV6-3 and TRBJ2-1; the match to TRBD1 covers 11 bases. J was trimmed by 6 bases and V by 4 bases; bases with no gene match: 5. CDR3 length: 15 residues. In germline, CDR1 is MNHEY, CDR2 SVGEGT. The CDR3 region has the DNA TGTGCCAGCAGTTCCGGGACAGGGGGGATCAATGAGCAGTTCTTC. Its protein product is CASSSGTGGINEQFF.

The chain carries TRBV6-4 and TRBJ2-3; D remains unclear. Germline V gene sequence: CDR1 MRHNA, CDR2 SNTAGT. The CDR3 has 13 residues. V was clipped by 4 bases and J by 4 bases, with 9 bases between them. The CDR3 spells CASSADRADTQYF. CDR3 DNA sequence: TGTGCCAGCAGTGCCGATCGGGCAGATACGCAGTATTTT.

The rearrangement uses TRBV2 and TRBJ2-1; D is undetermined. V lost 6 bases, J lost 7 bases, and 7 bases lay in between. Germline assignment: CDR1 SNHLY and CDR2 FYNNEI. The CDR3 is 11 amino acids. CDR3 residues: CASSPENEQFF. The CDR3 region has the DNA TGTGCCAGCAGCCCCGAGAATGAGCAGTTCTTC.